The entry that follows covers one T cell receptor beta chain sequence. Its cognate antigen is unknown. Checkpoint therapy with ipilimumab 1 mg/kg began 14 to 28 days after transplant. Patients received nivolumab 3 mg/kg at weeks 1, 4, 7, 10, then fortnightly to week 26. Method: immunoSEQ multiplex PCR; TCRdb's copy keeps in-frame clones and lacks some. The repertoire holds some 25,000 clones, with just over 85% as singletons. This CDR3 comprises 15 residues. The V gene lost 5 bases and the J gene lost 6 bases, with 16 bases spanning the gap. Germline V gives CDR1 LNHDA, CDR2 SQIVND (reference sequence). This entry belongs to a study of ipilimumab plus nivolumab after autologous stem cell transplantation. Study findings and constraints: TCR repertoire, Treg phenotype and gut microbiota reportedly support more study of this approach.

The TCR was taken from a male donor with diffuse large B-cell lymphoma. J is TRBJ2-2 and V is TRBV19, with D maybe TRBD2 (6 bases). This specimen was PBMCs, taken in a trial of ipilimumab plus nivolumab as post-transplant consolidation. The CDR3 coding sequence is TGTGCCAGTAGTCTACTCTCCGGGACTGCCGGGGAGCTGTTTTTT. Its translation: CASSLLSGTAGELFF. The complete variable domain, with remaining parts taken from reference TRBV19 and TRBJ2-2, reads DGGITQSPKYLFRKEGQNVTLSCEQNLNHDAMYWYRQDPGQGLRLIYYSQIVNDFQKGDIAEGYSVSREKKESFPLTVTSAQKNPTAFYLCASSLLSGTAGELFFGEGSRLTVL.